A selection of T cell receptor beta chains follows, all from one sample in a study of cytomegalovirus exposure and HLA in healthy donors. Profiled with immunoSEQ multiplex PCR; TCRdb holds only in-frame clones, not every one. The sample consists of 45,000 to 65,000 clones, 75% to 80% of them appearing once. The sequenced sample consisted of PBMCs. All receptors come from a woman aged 40-49 years in good health and CMV-seropositive. Each CDR3 is given without its conserved first and last residue. A D gene is named only where the DNA matches it firmly.

cdr3_aa: SAGLARTPRGDTQY
d_call: TRBD2
cdr3_length: 14
v_call: TRBV29-1

cdr3_aa: ASRWDRSSGNTIY
d_call: TRBD1
cdr3_length: 13
v_call: TRBV7-2

cdr3_aa: ASSQDRANTEAF
d_call: -
cdr3_length: 12
v_call: TRBV27

cdr3_aa: ASSFRVGNTDTQY
d_call: -
cdr3_length: 13
v_call: TRBV11-1

cdr3_aa: ASSVEGGYGYT
d_call: -
cdr3_length: 11
v_call: TRBV9

cdr3_aa: ATSSRDIQREKLF
d_call: -
cdr3_length: 13
v_call: TRBV15

cdr3_aa: ATSRKDSGYT
d_call: -
cdr3_length: 10
v_call: TRBV15

cdr3_aa: ASSTRPGTGGFGNTIY
d_call: TRBD1
cdr3_length: 16
v_call: TRBV11-2

cdr3_aa: AWNRGSNQPQH
d_call: -
cdr3_length: 11
v_call: TRBV30

cdr3_aa: ASSFTRDTQY
d_call: -
cdr3_length: 10
v_call: TRBV5-6

cdr3_aa: ATHRFVGYT
d_call: -
cdr3_length: 9
v_call: TRBV28

cdr3_aa: ASSLRGTGELF
d_call: -
cdr3_length: 11
v_call: TRBV11-2

cdr3_aa: ASSSTGDETQY
d_call: TRBD1
cdr3_length: 11
v_call: TRBV5-1

cdr3_aa: ASSLTGIDTQY
d_call: -
cdr3_length: 11
v_call: TRBV7-9

cdr3_aa: SVALGLRTEAF
d_call: -
cdr3_length: 11
v_call: TRBV29-1

cdr3_aa: ASSPRLGAADTQY
d_call: -
cdr3_length: 13
v_call: TRBV7-2

cdr3_aa: ASSVRSSGGETQY
d_call: -
cdr3_length: 13
v_call: TRBV2

cdr3_aa: ASRGVSLGYT
d_call: -
cdr3_length: 10
v_call: TRBV6-6

cdr3_aa: ASSPPSGGRPYEQY
d_call: TRBD2
cdr3_length: 14
v_call: TRBV13

cdr3_aa: ASSPGARRPQH
d_call: -
cdr3_length: 11
v_call: TRBV7-9

cdr3_aa: ASSDSDQPQH
d_call: -
cdr3_length: 10
v_call: TRBV2

cdr3_aa: ASSQDSERGSYNEQF
d_call: TRBD2
cdr3_length: 15
v_call: TRBV4-1

cdr3_aa: ASEQGAQNKLNQPQH
d_call: TRBD1
cdr3_length: 15
v_call: TRBV6-4

cdr3_aa: ASRTGAYEQY
d_call: TRBD1
cdr3_length: 10
v_call: TRBV27

cdr3_aa: ASSLASGIEAF
d_call: -
cdr3_length: 11
v_call: TRBV13

cdr3_aa: ASSQASGGGRNSPLH
d_call: TRBD1
cdr3_length: 15
v_call: TRBV4-1

cdr3_aa: AWSTPGGSYNSPLH
d_call: TRBD1
cdr3_length: 14
v_call: TRBV30

cdr3_aa: ASSHLGGQETQY
d_call: -
cdr3_length: 12
v_call: TRBV7-7

cdr3_aa: ASSPPRKGDNQPQH
d_call: -
cdr3_length: 14
v_call: TRBV7-9

cdr3_aa: ASSFGTGSYEQY
d_call: TRBD1
cdr3_length: 12
v_call: TRBV7-8

cdr3_aa: ASSPTSPAGREAF
d_call: -
cdr3_length: 13
v_call: TRBV6-5

cdr3_aa: ASSDSAGSYNEQF
d_call: -
cdr3_length: 13
v_call: TRBV6-4

cdr3_aa: ASSGHRNTGELF
d_call: -
cdr3_length: 12
v_call: TRBV2

cdr3_aa: AWRLRDSAEAF
d_call: -
cdr3_length: 11
v_call: TRBV30

cdr3_aa: AWMGWDIGEKLF
d_call: -
cdr3_length: 12
v_call: TRBV30

cdr3_aa: ASSPRQGHYEQY
d_call: TRBD1
cdr3_length: 12
v_call: TRBV5-1

cdr3_aa: ASSLGVTRQTSEAF
d_call: -
cdr3_length: 14
v_call: TRBV5-8

cdr3_aa: ASSQSSLAGGQDTQY
d_call: TRBD2
cdr3_length: 15
v_call: TRBV4-2

cdr3_aa: ASSQENRAYEQF
d_call: -
cdr3_length: 12
v_call: TRBV4-1

cdr3_aa: SVGRGVSYNEQF
d_call: TRBD2
cdr3_length: 12
v_call: TRBV29-1

cdr3_aa: ASRPGLAQYNEQF
d_call: TRBD2
cdr3_length: 13
v_call: TRBV2

cdr3_aa: STTPPLAGGTTDTQY
d_call: TRBD2
cdr3_length: 15
v_call: TRBV29-1

cdr3_aa: ASSSPGLNQPQH
d_call: -
cdr3_length: 12
v_call: TRBV27

cdr3_aa: ASSVEAVSSYEQY
d_call: -
cdr3_length: 13
v_call: TRBV9

cdr3_aa: ASSEGGGYGYT
d_call: -
cdr3_length: 11
v_call: TRBV5-4

cdr3_aa: AIRVEAFTEAF
d_call: -
cdr3_length: 11
v_call: TRBV10-3

cdr3_aa: ASSLEGTSGGHEQF
d_call: TRBD2
cdr3_length: 14
v_call: TRBV13

cdr3_aa: ASSEAGGHTDTQY
d_call: TRBD2
cdr3_length: 13
v_call: TRBV2

cdr3_aa: ASSRGGSYNEQF
d_call: -
cdr3_length: 12
v_call: TRBV19

cdr3_aa: ASSMSHGNYGYT
d_call: -
cdr3_length: 12
v_call: TRBV19

cdr3_aa: ASSEGRGNTGELF
d_call: -
cdr3_length: 13
v_call: TRBV2

cdr3_aa: AWRYPGTSGDRAQY
d_call: TRBD2
cdr3_length: 14
v_call: TRBV30

cdr3_aa: ASSLTARGPYEQY
d_call: -
cdr3_length: 13
v_call: TRBV7-2

cdr3_aa: ASSLAPGQGFYEQY
d_call: TRBD1
cdr3_length: 14
v_call: TRBV7-6

cdr3_aa: ASSLGPDTEAF
d_call: -
cdr3_length: 11
v_call: TRBV7-2

cdr3_aa: ASSLGSGSGNEQF
d_call: -
cdr3_length: 13
v_call: TRBV4-3

cdr3_aa: ASSLASVSGNTIY
d_call: -
cdr3_length: 13
v_call: TRBV7-2

cdr3_aa: ASSNTIAIY
d_call: -
cdr3_length: 9
v_call: TRBV19

cdr3_aa: ARYTMKRNQPQH
d_call: -
cdr3_length: 12
v_call: TRBV5-3